These T cell receptor beta chains were read from a single sample in a study of beta chain features in type 1 diabetes. Profiling relied on immunoSEQ multiplex PCR, and the TCRdb table lists in-frame clones only, not all of them. The sample lists roughly 260,000 clones; approximately 10% were seen once. The sample taken for sequencing was naive CD4+ T cells from blood. Receptor source: a young man with type 1 diabetes. Each CDR3 is given with its conserved first and last residue. The order of the fields is D gene, J gene, clone size, V gene, CDR3 DNA, CDR3 protein. A D gene is named only where the DNA matches it firmly. Only part of the rows carry a size: once, few, many, or a class if the clone is expanded.

-,TRBJ2-2,-,TRBV29-1,TGCAGCGGGATGTACGGGGAAAACACCGGGGAGCTGTTTTTT,CSGMYGENTGELFF
-,TRBJ2-6,few,TRBV4-3,TGCGCCAGCAGCCAAGCAGTTGCTGGGGCCAACGTCCTGACTTTC,CASSQAVAGANVLTF
-,TRBJ2-7,-,TRBV15,TGTGCCACCAGCAGAGAGGGCAGTTCCTACGAGCAGTACTTC,CATSREGSSYEQYF
-,TRBJ1-1,-,TRBV9,TGTGCCAGCAGCGACGGGTTGAACACTGAAGCTTTCTTT,CASSDGLNTEAFF
-,TRBJ2-5,few,TRBV2,TGTGCCAGCAGCCCACCGTGGGGCGGGGAAGAGACCCAGTACTTC,CASSPPWGGEETQYF
-,TRBJ2-5,few,TRBV5-1,TGCGCCAGCAGCAGCCAGGAATACCAAGAGACCCAGTACTTC,CASSSQEYQETQYF
TRBD2,TRBJ2-5,-,TRBV4-2,TGTGCCAGCAGCGGCGGGGGGGCTCGGGAGACCCAGTACTTC,CASSGGGARETQYF
TRBD2,TRBJ2-3,few,TRBV5-6,TGTGCCAGCAGCTTGGTGGGGACTAGCCGTGGTACGCAGTATTTT,CASSLVGTSRGTQYF
TRBD2,TRBJ2-7,few,TRBV5-1,TGCGCCAGCAGCTTGGTGGGCGGGGGGCCCTCCTACGAGCAGTACTTC,CASSLVGGGPSYEQYF
-,TRBJ2-1,-,TRBV7-9,TGTGCCAGCAGCTTAGAAGCGTTCTTC,CASSLEAFF
-,TRBJ1-2,-,TRBV27,TGTGCCAGCAGTCGGGAATTCGGCTATGGCTACACCTTC,CASSREFGYGYTF
TRBD2,TRBJ2-7,-,TRBV9,TGTGCCAGCAGCGTAGAGGCGGGGGGAGCCTACGAGCAGTACTTC,CASSVEAGGAYEQYF
-,TRBJ2-2,few,TRBV14,TGTGCCAGCAGCATGAGACAGCCGAACACCGGGGAGCTGTTTTTT,CASSMRQPNTGELFF
-,TRBJ1-5,few,TRBV4-2,TGTGCCAGCAGCCAAGATCCCCCACCACAGGGCCGGCCCCAGCATTTT,CASSQDPPPQGRPQHF
TRBD1,TRBJ2-1,-,TRBV18,TGTGCCAGCTCACTACGACAGGGCCCGTACAATGAGCAGTTCTTC,CASSLRQGPYNEQFF
-,TRBJ2-5,few,TRBV5-4,TGTGCCAGCACCCCCGCGGGGTCGGAGACCCAGTACTTC,CASTPAGSETQYF
TRBD1,TRBJ1-4,-,TRBV2,TGTGCCAGCATGGGACAGGGTCTTGAAAAACTGTTTTTT,CASMGQGLEKLFF
-,TRBJ1-5,-,TRBV29-1,TGCAGCCCCATCCACAGAGCCTCCGATCAGCCCCAGCATTTT,CSPIHRASDQPQHF
-,TRBJ2-5,few,TRBV4-1,TGCGCCAGCAGCCACCCCTTTGCCTCCAGAGAGACCCAGTACTTC,CASSHPFASRETQYF
TRBD1,TRBJ2-7,-,TRBV18,TGTGCCAGCTCACCCAGGGGGCTTAGCTACGAGCAGTACTTC,CASSPRGLSYEQYF
TRBD2,TRBJ2-6,-,TRBV7-2,TGTGCCAGCAGCTTAGAACACGGCGGGAGATCTGGGGCCAACGTCCTGACTTTC,CASSLEHGGRSGANVLTF
-,TRBJ2-7,-,TRBV6-5,TGTGCCAGCAGTTACGGCCCGCTCTACGAGCAGTACTTC,CASSYGPLYEQYF
-,TRBJ1-5,-,TRBV7-9,TGTGCCAGCAGCTTGACAGTTAGCAATCAGCCCCAGCATTTT,CASSLTVSNQPQHF
-,TRBJ1-5,-,TRBV28,TGTGCCGTAGGGGTCCCGCCCCAGCATTTT,CAVGVPPQHF
-,TRBJ1-6,-,TRBV5-6,TGTGCCAGCAGCCGGGTCGGCTATAATTCACCCCTCCACTTT,CASSRVGYNSPLHF
TRBD2,TRBJ2-1,few,TRBV9,TGTGCCAGCAGCCGTCCGGGGGGAGACTCCTACAATGAGCAGTTCTTC,CASSRPGGDSYNEQFF
TRBD2,TRBJ2-2,-,TRBV9,TGTGCCAGCAGCGTAACTTTAGCGGGGGCCGACACCGGGGAGCTGTTTTTT,CASSVTLAGADTGELFF
-,TRBJ2-5,few,TRBV5-1,TGCGCCAGCAGCTTGGGGTCCAACGGAGAGACCCAGTACTTC,CASSLGSNGETQYF
TRBD2,TRBJ2-5,-,TRBV19,TGTGCCAGCGGCGGGGGGCCGACCCAAGAGACCCAGTACTTC,CASGGGPTQETQYF
-,TRBJ2-5,-,TRBV28,TGTGCCAGCAGCCGCGATGTGGAAGAGACCCAGTACTTC,CASSRDVEETQYF
-,TRBJ2-7,few,TRBV6-6,TGTGCCAGCAGTTATGACAGGAACTACGAGCAGTACTTC,CASSYDRNYEQYF
TRBD1,TRBJ1-2,-,TRBV5-1,TGCGCCAGCAGCTTGAACCAGGGGGCTAGCTATGGCTACACCTTC,CASSLNQGASYGYTF
TRBD1,TRBJ2-5,-,TRBV4-1,TGCGCCAGCAGCCAAGGAGCCCAGGGGGTAGAGACCCAGTACTTC,CASSQGAQGVETQYF
-,TRBJ1-1,-,TRBV4-2,TGTGCCAGCAGCCAAGAAGGGAGAGCGGGACGAAGGAAGGCGAAAACTGAAGCTTTCTTT,CASSQEGRAGRRKAKTEAFF
TRBD2,TRBJ2-1,-,TRBV12-5,TGTGCTAGTGGTTTGCCGCACATAGCGGGGGTATACAATGAGCAGTTCTTC,CASGLPHIAGVYNEQFF
-,TRBJ1-1,few,TRBV9,TGTGCCAGCAGCGTAGCGGGGTTGGGAGCTGAAGCTTTCTTT,CASSVAGLGAEAFF
TRBD1,TRBJ2-7,few,TRBV30,TGTGCCTCACAGGGGAACGAGCAGTACTTC,CASQGNEQYF
TRBD1,TRBJ1-1,few,TRBV11-2,TGTGCCAGCAGCTTTGGGACAGGGTTCCCAAACACTGAAGCTTTCTTT,CASSFGTGFPNTEAFF
-,TRBJ2-7,few,TRBV21-1,TGTGCCAGCAGCAGCCAACATCCGGGATCCGGGCCCTGCGAGCAGTACTTC,CASSSQHPGSGPCEQYF
-,TRBJ2-7,few,TRBV11-2,TGTGCCAGCAGCTTAGACAGGGAATACGAGCAGTACTTC,CASSLDREYEQYF
-,TRBJ1-5,-,TRBV7-6,TGTGCCAGCAGCTCACAGGAGAATCAGCCCCAGCATTTT,CASSSQENQPQHF
-,TRBJ2-1,-,TRBV9,TGTGCCAGCAGCCCTGGGGCCGGTCGCTCCTACAATGAGCAGTTCTTC,CASSPGAGRSYNEQFF
-,TRBJ2-5,few,TRBV15,TGTGCCACCAGCAGAGATCCAGGGCGGGAGACCCAGTACTTC,CATSRDPGRETQYF
TRBD1,TRBJ1-1,-,TRBV5-1,TGCGCCAGCAGCTTAGGACAGGGGGCGAACACTGAAGCTTTCTTT,CASSLGQGANTEAFF
TRBD1,TRBJ1-5,-,TRBV7-8,TGTGCCAGCAGCCCCCACGAAACAGGGGGTCAGCCCCAGCATTTT,CASSPHETGGQPQHF
-,TRBJ2-3,-,TRBV4-1,TGCGCCAGCAGCCAAGGGATGGGGCCTAAAGGCACAGATACGCAGTATTTT,CASSQGMGPKGTDTQYF
-,TRBJ2-7,few,TRBV6-6,TGTGCCAGCAAAAACAGGCAGGACGAGCAGTACTTC,CASKNRQDEQYF
-,TRBJ2-1,few,TRBV5-4,TGTGCCAGCAGCACACCTAGCGCCAATGAGCAGTTCTTC,CASSTPSANEQFF
TRBD1,TRBJ1-2,-,TRBV4-3,TGCGCCAGCAGCCAAGATTTGGTAGGGGGCCTCTATGGCTACACCTTC,CASSQDLVGGLYGYTF
TRBD1,TRBJ1-1,-,TRBV2,TGTGCCAGCAGCGTCCAGGGACAGCAGAACACTGAAGCTTTCTTT,CASSVQGQQNTEAFF
-,TRBJ1-1,few,TRBV11-2,TGTGCCAGCAGCTTAGTCCCTACAGTGAACACTGAAGCTTTCTTT,CASSLVPTVNTEAFF
-,TRBJ1-2,-,TRBV5-4,TGTGCCAGCAGCTCGAAGACAGAGAACTATGGCTACACCTTC,CASSSKTENYGYTF
-,TRBJ1-4,few,TRBV12-5,TGTGCTAGTGGTTTCGGCCAGGGAAACGAAAAACTGTTTTTT,CASGFGQGNEKLFF
TRBD2,TRBJ2-5,few,TRBV7-9,TGTGCCAGCAGCTTATTGGGGTTAGCGGGAAAAGAGACCCAGTACTTC,CASSLLGLAGKETQYF